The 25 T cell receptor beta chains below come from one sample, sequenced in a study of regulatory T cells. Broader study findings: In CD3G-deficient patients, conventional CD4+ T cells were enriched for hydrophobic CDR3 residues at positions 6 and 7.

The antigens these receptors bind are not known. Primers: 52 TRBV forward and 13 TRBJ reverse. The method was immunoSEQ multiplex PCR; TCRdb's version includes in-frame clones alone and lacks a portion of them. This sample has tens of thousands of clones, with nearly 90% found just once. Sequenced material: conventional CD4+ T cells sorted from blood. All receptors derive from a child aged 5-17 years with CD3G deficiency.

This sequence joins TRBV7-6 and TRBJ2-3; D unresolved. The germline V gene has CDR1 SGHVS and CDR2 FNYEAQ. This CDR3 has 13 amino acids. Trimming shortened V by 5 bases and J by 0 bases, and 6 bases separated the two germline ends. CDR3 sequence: CASSRSSTDTQYF. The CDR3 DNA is TGTGCCAGCAGCCGGTCAAGCACAGATACGCAGTATTTT.

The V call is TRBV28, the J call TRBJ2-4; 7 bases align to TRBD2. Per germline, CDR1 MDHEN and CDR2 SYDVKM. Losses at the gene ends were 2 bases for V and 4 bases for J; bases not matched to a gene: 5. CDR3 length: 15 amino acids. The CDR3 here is CASSLRAGYKNIQYF. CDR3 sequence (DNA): TGTGCCAGCAGTTTAAGAGCGGGATATAAAAACATTCAGTACTTC.

CDR3 sequence (DNA): TGTGCCAGCAGTGAATGGGCCGGGACAGCCTACGAGCAGTACTTC. Encoded protein: CASSEWAGTAYEQYF. The V gene is TRBV6-1, the J gene TRBJ2-7; 7 bases agree with TRBD1. This CDR3 spans 15 amino acids. Germline CDR1 MNHNS, CDR2 SASEGT. Trimming cost V 2 bases and J 2 bases; bases outside gene matches: 6.

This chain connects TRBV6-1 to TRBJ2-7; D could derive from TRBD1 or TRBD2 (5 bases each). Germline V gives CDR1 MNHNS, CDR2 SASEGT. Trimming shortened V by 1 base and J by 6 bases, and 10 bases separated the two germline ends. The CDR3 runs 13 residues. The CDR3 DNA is TGTGCCAGCAGTGAAGGGCCGGGACGCGAGCAGTACTTC. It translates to CASSEGPGREQYF.

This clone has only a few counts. DNA for the CDR3: TGCGCCAGCAGCGGGGCGGCTCCAGGGACCCAGTACTTC. It translates to CASSGAAPGTQYF. The chain uses TRBV5-1 and TRBJ2-5; a weak D match, TRBD1 (5 bases). The CDR3 runs 13 residues. V lost 4 bases, J lost 7 bases, and 14 bases lay in between. The germline V gene has CDR1 SGHRS and CDR2 YFSETQ.

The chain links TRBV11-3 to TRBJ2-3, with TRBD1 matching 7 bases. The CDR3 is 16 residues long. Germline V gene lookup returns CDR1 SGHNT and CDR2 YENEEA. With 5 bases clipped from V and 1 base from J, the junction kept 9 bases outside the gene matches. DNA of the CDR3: TGTGCCAGCAGCCCCCAGAGGACAGGAGGCACAGATACGCAGTATTTT. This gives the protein CASSPQRTGGTDTQYF.

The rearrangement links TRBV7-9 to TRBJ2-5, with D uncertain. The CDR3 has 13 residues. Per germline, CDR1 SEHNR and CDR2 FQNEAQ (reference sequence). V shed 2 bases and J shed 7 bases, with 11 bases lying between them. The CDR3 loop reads CASSLKGKGTQYF. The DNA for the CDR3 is TGTGCCAGCAGCTTAAAAGGGAAGGGGACCCAGTACTTC. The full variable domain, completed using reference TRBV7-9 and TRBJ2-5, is DTGVSQNPRHKITKRGQNVTFRCDPISEHNRLYWYRQTLGQGPEFLTYFQNEAQLEKSRLLSDRFSAERPKGSFSTLEIQRTEQGDSAMYLCASSLKGKGTQYFGPGTRLLVL.

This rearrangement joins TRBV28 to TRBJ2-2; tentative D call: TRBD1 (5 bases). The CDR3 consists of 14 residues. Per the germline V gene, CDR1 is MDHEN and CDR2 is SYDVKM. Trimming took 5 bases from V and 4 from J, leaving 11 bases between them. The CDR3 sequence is CASSRQGLTGELFF. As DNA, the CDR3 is TGTGCCAGCAGTAGGCAGGGCCTCACCGGGGAGCTGTTTTTT.

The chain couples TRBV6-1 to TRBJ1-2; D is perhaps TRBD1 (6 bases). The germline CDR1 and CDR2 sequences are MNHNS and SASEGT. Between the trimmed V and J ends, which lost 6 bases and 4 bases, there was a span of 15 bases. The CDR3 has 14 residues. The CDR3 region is CASRLWGPGYGYTF. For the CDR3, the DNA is TGTGCCAGCAGACTTTGGGGGCCGGGCTATGGCTACACCTTC.

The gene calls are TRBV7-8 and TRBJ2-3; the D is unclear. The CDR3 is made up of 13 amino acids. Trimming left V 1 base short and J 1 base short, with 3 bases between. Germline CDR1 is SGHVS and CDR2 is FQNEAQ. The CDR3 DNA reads TGTGCCAGCAGCTTAGACCGCACAGATACGCAGTATTTT. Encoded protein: CASSLDRTDTQYF.

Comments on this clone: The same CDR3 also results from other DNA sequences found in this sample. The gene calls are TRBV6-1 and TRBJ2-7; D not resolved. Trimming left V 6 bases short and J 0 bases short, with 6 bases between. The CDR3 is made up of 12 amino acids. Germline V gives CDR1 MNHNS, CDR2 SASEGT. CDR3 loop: CASRGSSYEQYF. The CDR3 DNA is TGTGCCAGCAGAGGCAGCTCCTACGAGCAGTACTTC.

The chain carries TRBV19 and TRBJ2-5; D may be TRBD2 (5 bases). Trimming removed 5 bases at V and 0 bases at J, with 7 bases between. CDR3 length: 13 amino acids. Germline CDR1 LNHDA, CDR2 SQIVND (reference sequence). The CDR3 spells CASSSSYQETQYF. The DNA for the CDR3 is TGTGCCAGTAGTTCTAGCTACCAAGAGACCCAGTACTTC.

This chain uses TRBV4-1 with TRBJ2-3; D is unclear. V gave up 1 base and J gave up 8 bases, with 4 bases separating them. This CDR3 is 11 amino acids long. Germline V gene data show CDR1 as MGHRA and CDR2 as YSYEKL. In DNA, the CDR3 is TGCGCCAGCAGCCAAGCGGGTACGCAGTATTTT. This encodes CASSQAGTQYF.

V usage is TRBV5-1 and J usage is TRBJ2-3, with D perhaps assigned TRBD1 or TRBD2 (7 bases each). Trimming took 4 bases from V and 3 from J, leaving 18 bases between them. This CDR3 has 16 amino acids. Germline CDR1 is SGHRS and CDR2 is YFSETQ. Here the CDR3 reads CASSAGAGGRTDTQYF. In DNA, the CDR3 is TGCGCCAGCAGCGCGGGGGCAGGGGGAAGGACAGATACGCAGTATTTT.

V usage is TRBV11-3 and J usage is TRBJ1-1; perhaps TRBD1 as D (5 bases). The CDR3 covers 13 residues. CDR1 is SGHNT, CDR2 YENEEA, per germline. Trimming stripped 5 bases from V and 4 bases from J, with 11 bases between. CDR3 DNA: TGTGCCAGCAGCGAGGCGGGGGGCACTGAAGCTTTCTTT. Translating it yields CASSEAGGTEAFF.

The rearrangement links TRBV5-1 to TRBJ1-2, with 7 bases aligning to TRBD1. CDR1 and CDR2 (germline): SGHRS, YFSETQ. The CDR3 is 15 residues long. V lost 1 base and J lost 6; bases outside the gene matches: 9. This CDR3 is CASSLKGPGTDGYTF. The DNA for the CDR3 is TGCGCCAGCAGCTTGAAGGGGCCCGGGACAGATGGCTACACCTTC.

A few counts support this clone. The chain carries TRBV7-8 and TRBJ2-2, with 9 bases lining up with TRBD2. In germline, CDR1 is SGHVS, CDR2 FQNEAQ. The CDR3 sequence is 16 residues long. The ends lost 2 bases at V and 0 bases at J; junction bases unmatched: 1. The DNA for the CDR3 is TGTGCCAGCAGCTTAAGCGGGAGGACGAACACCGGGGAGCTGTTTTTT. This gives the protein CASSLSGRTNTGELFF.

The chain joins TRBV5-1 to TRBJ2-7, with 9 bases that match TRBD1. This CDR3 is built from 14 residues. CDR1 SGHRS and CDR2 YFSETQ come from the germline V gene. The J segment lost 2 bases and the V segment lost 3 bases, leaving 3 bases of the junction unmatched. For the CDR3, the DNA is TGCGCCAGCAGCTCCGGACAGGGGCCCTACGAGCAGTACTTC. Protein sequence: CASSSGQGPYEQYF.

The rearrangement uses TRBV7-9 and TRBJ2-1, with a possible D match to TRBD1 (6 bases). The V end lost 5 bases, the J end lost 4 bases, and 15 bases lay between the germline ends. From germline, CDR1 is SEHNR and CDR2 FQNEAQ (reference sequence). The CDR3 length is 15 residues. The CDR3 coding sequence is TGTGCCAGCAGCACCCGGGACACCATTTACAATGAGCAGTTCTTC. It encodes CASSTRDTIYNEQFF.

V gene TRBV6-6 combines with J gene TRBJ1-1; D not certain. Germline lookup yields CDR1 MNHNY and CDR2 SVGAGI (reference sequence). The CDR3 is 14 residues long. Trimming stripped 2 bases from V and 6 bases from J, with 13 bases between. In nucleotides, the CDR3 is TGTGCCAGCAGTTACGTGGGAGGGAGCGCTGAAGCTTTCTTT. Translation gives CASSYVGGSAEAFF.

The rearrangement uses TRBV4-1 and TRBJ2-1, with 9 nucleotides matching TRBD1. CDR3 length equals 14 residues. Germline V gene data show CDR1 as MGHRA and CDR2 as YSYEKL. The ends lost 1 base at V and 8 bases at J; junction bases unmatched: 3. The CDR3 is CASSQGDRVHEQFF. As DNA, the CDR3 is TGCGCCAGCAGCCAAGGGGACAGGGTACATGAGCAGTTCTTC.

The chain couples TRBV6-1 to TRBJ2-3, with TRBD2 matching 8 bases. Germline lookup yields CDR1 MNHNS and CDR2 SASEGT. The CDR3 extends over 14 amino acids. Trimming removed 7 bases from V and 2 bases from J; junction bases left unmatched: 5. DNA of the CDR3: TGTGCCAGCAATCTAGCGGGTAACACAGATACGCAGTATTTT. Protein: CASNLAGNTDTQYF.

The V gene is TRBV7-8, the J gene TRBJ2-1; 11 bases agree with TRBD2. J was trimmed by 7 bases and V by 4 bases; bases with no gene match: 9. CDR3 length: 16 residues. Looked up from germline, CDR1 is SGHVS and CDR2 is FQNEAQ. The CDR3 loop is CASSSRLAGRTNEQFF. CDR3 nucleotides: TGTGCCAGCAGCTCTCGACTAGCGGGAAGGACAAATGAGCAGTTCTTC.

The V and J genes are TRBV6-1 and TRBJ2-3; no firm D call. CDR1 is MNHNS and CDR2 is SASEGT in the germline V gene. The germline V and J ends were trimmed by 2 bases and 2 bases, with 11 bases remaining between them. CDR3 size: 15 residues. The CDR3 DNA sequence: TGTGCCAGCAGTGAATTTTCAACTTTCACAGATACGCAGTATTTT. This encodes CASSEFSTFTDTQYF.

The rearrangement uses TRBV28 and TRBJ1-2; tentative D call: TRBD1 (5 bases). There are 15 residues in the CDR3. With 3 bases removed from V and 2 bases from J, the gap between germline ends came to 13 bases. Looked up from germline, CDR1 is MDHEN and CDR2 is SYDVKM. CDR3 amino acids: CASSFQKGLNYGYTF. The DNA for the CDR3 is TGTGCCAGCAGTTTCCAAAAGGGGTTGAACTATGGCTACACCTTC.